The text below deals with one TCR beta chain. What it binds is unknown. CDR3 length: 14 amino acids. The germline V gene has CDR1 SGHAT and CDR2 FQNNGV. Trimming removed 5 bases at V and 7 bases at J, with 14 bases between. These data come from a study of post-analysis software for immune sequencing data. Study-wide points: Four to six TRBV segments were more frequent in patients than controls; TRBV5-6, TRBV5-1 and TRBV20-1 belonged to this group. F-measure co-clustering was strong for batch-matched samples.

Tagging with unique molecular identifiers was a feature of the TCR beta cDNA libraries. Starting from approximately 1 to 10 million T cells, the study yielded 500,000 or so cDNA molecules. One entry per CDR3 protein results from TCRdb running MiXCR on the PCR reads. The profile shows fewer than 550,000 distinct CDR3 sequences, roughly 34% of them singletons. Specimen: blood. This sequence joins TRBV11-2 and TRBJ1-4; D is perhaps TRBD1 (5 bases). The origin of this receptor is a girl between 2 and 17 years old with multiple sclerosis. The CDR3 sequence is CASSPTGAGEKLFF. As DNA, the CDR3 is TGTGCCAGCAGCCCCACAGGCGCGGGTGAAAAACTGTTTTTT.